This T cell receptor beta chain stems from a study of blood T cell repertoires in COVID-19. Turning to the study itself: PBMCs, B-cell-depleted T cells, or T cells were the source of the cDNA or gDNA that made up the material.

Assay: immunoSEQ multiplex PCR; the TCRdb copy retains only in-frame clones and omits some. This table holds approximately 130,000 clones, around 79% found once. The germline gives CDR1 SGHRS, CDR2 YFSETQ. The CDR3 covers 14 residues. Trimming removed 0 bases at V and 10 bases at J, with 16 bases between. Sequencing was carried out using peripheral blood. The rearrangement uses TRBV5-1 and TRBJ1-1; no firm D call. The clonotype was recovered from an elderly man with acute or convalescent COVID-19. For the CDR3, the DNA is TGCGCCAGCAGCTTGGACGTCAGCGCGCTTCTAGCTTTCTTT. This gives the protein CASSLDVSALLAFF.